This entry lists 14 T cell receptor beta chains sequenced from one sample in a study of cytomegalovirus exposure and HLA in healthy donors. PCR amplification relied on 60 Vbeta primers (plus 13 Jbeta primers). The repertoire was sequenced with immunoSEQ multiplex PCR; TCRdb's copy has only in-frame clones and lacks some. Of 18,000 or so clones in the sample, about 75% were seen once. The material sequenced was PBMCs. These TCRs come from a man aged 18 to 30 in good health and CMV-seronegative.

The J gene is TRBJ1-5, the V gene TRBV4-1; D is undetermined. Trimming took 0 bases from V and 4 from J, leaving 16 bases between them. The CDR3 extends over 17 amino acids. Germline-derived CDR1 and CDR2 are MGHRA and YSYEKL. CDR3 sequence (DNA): TGCGCCAGCAGCCAAGAGCACAGCTCCCTCCCGAATCAGCCCCAGCATTTT. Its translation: CASSQEHSSLPNQPQHF.

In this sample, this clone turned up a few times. CDR3: CASGAGTSGRNTGELFF. The CDR3 DNA reads TGTGCTAGTGGGGCCGGGACTAGCGGGAGGAACACCGGGGAGCTGTTTTTT. This chain joins TRBV12-5 and TRBJ2-2; 14 bases match TRBD2. V lost 6 bases, J lost 1 base, and 4 bases stayed unmatched. This CDR3 spans 17 amino acids. Germline V CDR1 and CDR2: LGHNT, FRNRAP.

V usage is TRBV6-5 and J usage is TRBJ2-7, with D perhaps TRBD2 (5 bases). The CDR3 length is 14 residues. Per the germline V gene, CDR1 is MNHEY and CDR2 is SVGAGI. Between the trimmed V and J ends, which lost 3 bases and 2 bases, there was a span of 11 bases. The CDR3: CASSYTTRTYEQYF. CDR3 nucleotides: TGTGCCAGCAGTTATACAACTAGAACCTACGAGCAGTACTTC.

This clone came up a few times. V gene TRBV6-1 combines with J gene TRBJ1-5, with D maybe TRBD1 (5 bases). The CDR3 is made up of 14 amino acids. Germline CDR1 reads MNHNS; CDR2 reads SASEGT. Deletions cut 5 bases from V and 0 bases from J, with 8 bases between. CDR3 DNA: TGTGCCAGCAGTAGGGGCTATAGCAATCAGCCCCAGCATTTT. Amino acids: CASSRGYSNQPQHF.

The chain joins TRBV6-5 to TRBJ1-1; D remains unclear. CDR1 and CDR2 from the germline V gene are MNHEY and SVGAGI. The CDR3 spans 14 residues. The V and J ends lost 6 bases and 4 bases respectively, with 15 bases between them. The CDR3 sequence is CASSPDLGSTEAFF. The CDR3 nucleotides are TGTGCCAGCAGCCCAGATCTAGGGAGCACTGAAGCTTTCTTT.

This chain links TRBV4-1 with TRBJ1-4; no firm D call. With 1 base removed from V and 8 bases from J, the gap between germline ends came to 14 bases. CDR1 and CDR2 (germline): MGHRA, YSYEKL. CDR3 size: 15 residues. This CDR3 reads CASSQGVLRREKLFF. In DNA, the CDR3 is TGCGCCAGCAGCCAAGGGGTTCTACGGCGGGAAAAACTGTTTTTT.

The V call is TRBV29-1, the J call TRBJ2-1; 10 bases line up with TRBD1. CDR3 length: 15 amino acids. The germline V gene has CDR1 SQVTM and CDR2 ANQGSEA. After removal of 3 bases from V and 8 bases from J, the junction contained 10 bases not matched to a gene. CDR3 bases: TGCAGCGTTGACTTCCGGGACAGGGGACGAGATGAGCAGTTCTTC. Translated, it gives CSVDFRDRGRDEQFF.

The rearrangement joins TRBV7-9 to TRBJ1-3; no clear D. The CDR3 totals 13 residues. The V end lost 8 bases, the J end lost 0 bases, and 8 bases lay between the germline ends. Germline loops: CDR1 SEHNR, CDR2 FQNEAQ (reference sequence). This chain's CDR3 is CASPADSGNTIYF. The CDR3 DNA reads TGTGCCAGCCCGGCGGACTCTGGAAACACCATATATTTT.

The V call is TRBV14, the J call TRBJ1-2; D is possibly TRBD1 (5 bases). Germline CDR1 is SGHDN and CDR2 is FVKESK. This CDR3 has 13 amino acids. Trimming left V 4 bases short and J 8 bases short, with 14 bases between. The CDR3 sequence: CASSLDSGLGYTF. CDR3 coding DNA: TGTGCCAGCAGCCTTGACAGCGGACTAGGCTACACCTTC.

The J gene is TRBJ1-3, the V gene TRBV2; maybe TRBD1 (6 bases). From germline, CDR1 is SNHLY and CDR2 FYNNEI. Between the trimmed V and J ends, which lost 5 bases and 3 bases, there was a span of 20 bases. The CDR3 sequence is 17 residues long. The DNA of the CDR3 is TGTGCCAGCAGTACCCCTAGGGCGGGGGCCTTTGGAAACACCATATATTTT. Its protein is CASSTPRAGAFGNTIYF.

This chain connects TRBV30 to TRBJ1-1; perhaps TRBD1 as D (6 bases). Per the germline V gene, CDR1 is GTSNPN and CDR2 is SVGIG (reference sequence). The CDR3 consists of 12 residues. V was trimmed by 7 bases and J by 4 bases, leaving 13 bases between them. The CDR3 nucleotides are TGTGCCTACGAGGGGGAGGGCACTGAAGCTTTCTTT. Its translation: CAYEGEGTEAFF.

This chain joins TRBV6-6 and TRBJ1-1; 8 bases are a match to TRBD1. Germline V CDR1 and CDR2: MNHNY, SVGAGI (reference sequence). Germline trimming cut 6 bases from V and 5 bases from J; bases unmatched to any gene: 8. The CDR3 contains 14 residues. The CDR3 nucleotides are TGTGCCAGCAGAATAGACAGGGGAGGGACTGAAGCTTTCTTT. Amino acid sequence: CASRIDRGGTEAFF.

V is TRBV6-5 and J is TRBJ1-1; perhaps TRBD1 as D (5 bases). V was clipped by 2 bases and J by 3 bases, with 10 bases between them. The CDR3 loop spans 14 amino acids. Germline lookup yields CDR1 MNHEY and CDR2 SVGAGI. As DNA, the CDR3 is TGTGCCAGCAGTTACGACAGCCGATACACTGAAGCTTTCTTT. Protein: CASSYDSRYTEAFF.

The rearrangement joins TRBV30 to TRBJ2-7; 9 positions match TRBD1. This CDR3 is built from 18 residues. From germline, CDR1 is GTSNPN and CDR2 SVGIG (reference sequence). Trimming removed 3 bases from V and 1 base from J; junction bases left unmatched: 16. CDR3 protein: CAWRTSRDRAPASYEQYF. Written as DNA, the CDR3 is TGTGCCTGGAGAACGTCCCGGGACAGGGCCCCAGCGTCCTACGAGCAGTACTTC.